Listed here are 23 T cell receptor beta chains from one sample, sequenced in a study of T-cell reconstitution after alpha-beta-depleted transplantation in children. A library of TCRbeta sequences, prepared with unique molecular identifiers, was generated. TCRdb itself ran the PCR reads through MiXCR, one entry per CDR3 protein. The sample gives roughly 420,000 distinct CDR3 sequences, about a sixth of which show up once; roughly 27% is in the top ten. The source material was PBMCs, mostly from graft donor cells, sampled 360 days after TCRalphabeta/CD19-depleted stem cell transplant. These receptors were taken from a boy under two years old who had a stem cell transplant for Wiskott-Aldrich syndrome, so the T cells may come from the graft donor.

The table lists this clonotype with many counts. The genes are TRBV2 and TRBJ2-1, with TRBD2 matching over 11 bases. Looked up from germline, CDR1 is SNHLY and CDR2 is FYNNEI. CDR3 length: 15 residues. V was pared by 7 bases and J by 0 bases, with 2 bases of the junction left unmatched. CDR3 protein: CASNLAGGSYNEQFF. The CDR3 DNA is TGTGCCAGCAATCTAGCGGGGGGCTCCTACAATGAGCAGTTCTTC.

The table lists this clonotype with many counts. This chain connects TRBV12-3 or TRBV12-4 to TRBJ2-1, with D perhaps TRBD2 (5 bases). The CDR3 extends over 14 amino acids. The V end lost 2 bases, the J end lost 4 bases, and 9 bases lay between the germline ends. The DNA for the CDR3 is TGTGCCAGCAGTTTAATAAAGCGGTACAATGAGCAGTTCTTC. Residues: CASSLIKRYNEQFF.

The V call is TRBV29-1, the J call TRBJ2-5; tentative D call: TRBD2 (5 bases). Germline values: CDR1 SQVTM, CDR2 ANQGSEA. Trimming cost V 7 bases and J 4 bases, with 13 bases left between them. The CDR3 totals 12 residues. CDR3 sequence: CSGSTSGETQYF. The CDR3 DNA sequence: TGCAGCGGCTCGACGAGCGGAGAGACCCAGTACTTC.

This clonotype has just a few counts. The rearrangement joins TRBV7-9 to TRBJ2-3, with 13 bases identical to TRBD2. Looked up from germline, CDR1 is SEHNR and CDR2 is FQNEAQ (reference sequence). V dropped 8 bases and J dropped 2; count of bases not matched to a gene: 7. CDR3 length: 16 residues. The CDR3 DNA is TGTGCCAGCCGACCGGGACTAGCGGGGTACACAGATACGCAGTATTTT. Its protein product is CASRPGLAGYTDTQYF. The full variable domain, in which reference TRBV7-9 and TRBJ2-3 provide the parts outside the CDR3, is DTGVSQNPRHKITKRGQNVTFRCDPISEHNRLYWYRQTLGQGPEFLTYFQNEAQLEKSRLLSDRFSAERPKGSFSTLEIQRTEQGDSAMYLCASRPGLAGYTDTQYFGPGTRLTVL.

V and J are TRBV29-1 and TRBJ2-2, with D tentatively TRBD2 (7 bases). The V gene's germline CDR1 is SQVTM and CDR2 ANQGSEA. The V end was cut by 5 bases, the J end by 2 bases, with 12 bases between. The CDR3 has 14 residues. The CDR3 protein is CSVRGRGNTGELFF. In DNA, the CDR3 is TGCAGCGTTAGGGGGAGGGGCAACACCGGGGAGCTGTTTTTT.

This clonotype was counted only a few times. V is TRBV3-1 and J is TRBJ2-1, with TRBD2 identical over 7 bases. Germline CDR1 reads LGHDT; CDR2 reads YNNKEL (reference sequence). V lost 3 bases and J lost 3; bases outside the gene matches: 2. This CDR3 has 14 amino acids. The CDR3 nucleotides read TGTGCCAGCAGCCATCTAGCGGACTACAATGAGCAGTTCTTC. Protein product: CASSHLADYNEQFF.

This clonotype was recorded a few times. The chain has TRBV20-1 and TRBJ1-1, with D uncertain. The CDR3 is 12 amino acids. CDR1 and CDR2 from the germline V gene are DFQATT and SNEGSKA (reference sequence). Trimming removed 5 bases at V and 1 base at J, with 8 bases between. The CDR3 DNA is TGCAGTGCTCTAACTGGGAACACTGAAGCTTTCTTT. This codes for CSALTGNTEAFF.

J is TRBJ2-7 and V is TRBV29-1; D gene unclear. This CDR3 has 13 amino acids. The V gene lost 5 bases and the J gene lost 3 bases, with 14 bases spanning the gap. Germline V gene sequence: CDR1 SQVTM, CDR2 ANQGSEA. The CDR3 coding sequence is TGCAGCGTTCGCAGAAAGTTGGGCTACGAGCAGTACTTC. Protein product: CSVRRKLGYEQYF.

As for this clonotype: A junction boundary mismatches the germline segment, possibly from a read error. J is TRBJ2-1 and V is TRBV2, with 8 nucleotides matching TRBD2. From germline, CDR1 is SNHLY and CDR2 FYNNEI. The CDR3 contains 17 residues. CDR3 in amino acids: CAISPLLLAGPYNEQFF. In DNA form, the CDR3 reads TGTGCCATCAGTCCCTTGCTTCTAGCGGGCCCCTACAATGAGCAGTTCTTC.

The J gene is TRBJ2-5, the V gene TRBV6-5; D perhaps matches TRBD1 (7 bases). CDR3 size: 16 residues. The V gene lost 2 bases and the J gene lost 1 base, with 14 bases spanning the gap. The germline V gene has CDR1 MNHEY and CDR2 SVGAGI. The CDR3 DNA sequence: TGTGCCAGCAGTTACAGCCCAGGGGGGACCCAAGAGACCCAGTACTTC. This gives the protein CASSYSPGGTQETQYF.

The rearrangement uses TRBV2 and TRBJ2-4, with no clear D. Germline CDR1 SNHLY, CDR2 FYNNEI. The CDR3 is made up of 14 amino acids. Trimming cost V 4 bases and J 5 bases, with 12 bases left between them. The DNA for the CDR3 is TGTGCCAGCAGTGGAGAGCGCTGGGAAAACATTCAGTACTTC. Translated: CASSGERWENIQYF.

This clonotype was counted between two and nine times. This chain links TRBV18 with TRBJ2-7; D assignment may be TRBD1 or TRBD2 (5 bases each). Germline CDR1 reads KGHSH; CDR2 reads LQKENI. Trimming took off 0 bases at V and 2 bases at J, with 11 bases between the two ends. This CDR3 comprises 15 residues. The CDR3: CASSPPGRNTYEQYF. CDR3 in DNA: TGTGCCAGCTCACCACCGGGACGTAACACCTACGAGCAGTACTTC.

This chain's CDR3 is CASSQDNRETQYF. In nucleotides, the CDR3 is TGCGCCAGCAGCCAAGATAATAGAGAGACCCAGTACTTC. The rearrangement links TRBV4-3 to TRBJ2-5; D unresolved. The germline gives CDR1 LGHNA, CDR2 YSLEER. The CDR3 has 13 amino acids. V lost 0 bases to trimming and J lost 4 bases, with 6 bases between them.

For the CDR3, the DNA is TGCAGCGTTGAAGAGGCGGGGGGAAACACCGGGGAGCTGTTTTTT. As protein: CSVEEAGGNTGELFF. The chain is built from TRBV29-1 and TRBJ2-2; 8 bases match TRBD2. The V gene's germline CDR1 is SQVTM and CDR2 ANQGSEA. This CDR3 has 15 amino acids. V trimming: 0 bases; J trimming: 2 bases; junction bases outside the gene matches: 2.

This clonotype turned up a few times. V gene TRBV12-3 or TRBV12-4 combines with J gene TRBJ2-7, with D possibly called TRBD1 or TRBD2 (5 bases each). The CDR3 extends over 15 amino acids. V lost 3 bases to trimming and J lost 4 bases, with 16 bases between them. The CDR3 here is CASSFKVLGEYEQYF. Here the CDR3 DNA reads TGTGCCAGCAGTTTCAAGGTATTGGGGGAATACGAGCAGTACTTC.

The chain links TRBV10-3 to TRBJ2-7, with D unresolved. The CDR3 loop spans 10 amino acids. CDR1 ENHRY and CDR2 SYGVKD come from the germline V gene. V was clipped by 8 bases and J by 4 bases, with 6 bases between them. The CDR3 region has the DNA TGTGCCATCGGATCTTACGAGCAGTACTTC. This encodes CAIGSYEQYF.

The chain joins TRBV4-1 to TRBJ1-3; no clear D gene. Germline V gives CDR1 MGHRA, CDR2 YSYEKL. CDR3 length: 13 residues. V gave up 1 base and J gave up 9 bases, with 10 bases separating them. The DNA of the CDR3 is TGCGCCAGCAGCCAAGTTCAGGTTTCCACCATATATTTT. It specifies CASSQVQVSTIYF.

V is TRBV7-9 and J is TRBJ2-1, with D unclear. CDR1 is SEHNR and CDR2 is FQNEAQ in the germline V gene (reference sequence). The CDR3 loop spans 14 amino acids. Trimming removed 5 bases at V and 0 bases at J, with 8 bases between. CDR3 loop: CASSQTPSYNEQFF. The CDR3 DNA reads TGTGCCAGCAGCCAGACCCCCTCCTACAATGAGCAGTTCTTC.

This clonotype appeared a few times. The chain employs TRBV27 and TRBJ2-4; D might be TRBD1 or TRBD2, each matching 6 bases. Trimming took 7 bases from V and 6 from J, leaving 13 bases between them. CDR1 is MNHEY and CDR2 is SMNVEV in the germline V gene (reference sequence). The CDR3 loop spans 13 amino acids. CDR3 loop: CASKGGYRNIQYF. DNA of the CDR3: TGTGCCAGCAAGGGGGGATACAGAAACATTCAGTACTTC.

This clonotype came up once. The chain's CDR3 is CASSGGPPTDTQYF. CDR3 nucleotides: TGCGCCAGCAGCGGGGGGCCTCCCACAGATACGCAGTATTTT. The chain uses TRBV5-1 and TRBJ2-3; D tentatively fits TRBD1 or TRBD2 (6 bases each). The ends were cut back, 4 bases at V and 2 bases at J, with 11 bases in the middle. CDR3 length: 14 amino acids. The germline CDR1 and CDR2 sequences are SGHRS and YFSETQ. Looking up the rest from reference TRBV5-1 and TRBJ2-3 gives the full variable domain: KAGVTQTPRYLIKTRGQQVTLSCSPISGHRSVSWYQQTPGQGLQFLFEYFSETQRNKGNFPGRFSGRQFSNSRSEMNVSTLELGDSALYLCASSGGPPTDTQYFGPGTRLTVL.

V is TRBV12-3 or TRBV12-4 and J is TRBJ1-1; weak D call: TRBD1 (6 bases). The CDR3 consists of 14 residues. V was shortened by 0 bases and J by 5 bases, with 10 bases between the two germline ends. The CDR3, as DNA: TGTGCCAGCAGTTTAGCGCTAGGGGGGACTGAAGCTTTCTTT. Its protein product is CASSLALGGTEAFF.

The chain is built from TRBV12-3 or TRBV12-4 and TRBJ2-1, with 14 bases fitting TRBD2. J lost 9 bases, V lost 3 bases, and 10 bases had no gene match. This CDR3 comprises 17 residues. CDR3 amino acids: CASSFWPGTSGRLEQFF. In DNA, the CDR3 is TGTGCCAGCAGTTTCTGGCCCGGGACTAGCGGGAGACTTGAGCAGTTCTTC.

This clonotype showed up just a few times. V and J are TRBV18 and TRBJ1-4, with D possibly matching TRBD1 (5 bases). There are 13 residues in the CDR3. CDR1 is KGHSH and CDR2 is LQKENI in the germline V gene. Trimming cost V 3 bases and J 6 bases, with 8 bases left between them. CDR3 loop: CASSPRDDEKLFF. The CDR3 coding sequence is TGTGCCAGCTCACCCCGGGACGATGAAAAACTGTTTTTT.